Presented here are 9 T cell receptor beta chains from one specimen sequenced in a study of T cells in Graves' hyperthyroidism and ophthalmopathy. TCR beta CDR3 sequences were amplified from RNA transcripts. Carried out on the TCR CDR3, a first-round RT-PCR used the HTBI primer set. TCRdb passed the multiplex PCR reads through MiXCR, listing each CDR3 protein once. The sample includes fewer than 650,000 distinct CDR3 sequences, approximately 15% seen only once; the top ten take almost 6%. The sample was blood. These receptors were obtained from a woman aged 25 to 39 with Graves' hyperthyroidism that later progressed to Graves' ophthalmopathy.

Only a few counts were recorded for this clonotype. The CDR3 nucleotides are TGTGCCAGCAGCTTGATCCGGGACAGGGTAGGGGAAGATGAAGCTTTCTTT. It codes for CASSLIRDRVGEDEAFF. The chain is built from TRBV7-3 and TRBJ1-1; 9 bases fit TRBD1. This CDR3 is built from 17 residues. V lost 3 bases, J lost 7 bases, and 15 bases stayed unmatched. The V gene's germline CDR1 is SGHTA and CDR2 FQGTGA.

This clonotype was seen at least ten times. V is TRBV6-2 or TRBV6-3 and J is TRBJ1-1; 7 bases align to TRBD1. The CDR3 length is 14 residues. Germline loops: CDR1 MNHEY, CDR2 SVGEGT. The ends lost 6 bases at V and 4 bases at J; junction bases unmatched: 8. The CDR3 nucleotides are TGTGCCAGCAGCTATGACAGGGTGAGCACTGAAGCTTTCTTT. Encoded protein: CASSYDRVSTEAFF.

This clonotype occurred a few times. Here the CDR3 reads CASSYGGTSGRSGEQYF. In DNA form, the CDR3 reads TGTGCCAGCAGTTACGGCGGGACTAGCGGGAGGTCTGGCGAGCAGTACTTC. The rearrangement joins TRBV6-5 to TRBJ2-7; 15 positions match TRBD2. CDR3 length: 17 residues. Trimming took 2 bases from V and 6 from J; bases not matched to a gene: 8. Germline assignment: CDR1 MNHEY and CDR2 SVGAGI.

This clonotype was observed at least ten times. In DNA form, the CDR3 reads TGTGCCAGCAGTCCCGTGGCAACGAACACTGAAGCTTTCTTT. Its protein product is CASSPVATNTEAFF. The rearrangement uses TRBV6-1 and TRBJ1-1; D is ambiguous. Trimming cost V 5 bases and J 1 base, with 11 bases left between them. Looked up from germline, CDR1 is MNHNS and CDR2 is SASEGT. This CDR3 is 14 amino acids long.

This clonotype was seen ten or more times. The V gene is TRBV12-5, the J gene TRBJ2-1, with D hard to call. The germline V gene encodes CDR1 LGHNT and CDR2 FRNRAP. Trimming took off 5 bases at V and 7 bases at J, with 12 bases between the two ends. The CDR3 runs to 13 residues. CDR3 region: CASGLLQVNEQFF. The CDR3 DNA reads TGTGCTAGTGGTCTCCTCCAGGTAAATGAGCAGTTCTTC.

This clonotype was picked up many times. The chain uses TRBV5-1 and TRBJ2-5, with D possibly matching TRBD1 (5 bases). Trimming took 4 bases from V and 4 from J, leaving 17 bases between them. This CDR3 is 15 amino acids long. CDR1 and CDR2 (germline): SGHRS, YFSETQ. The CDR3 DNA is TGCGCCAGCAGCGCGGACACGATGGGTGGAGAGACCCAGTACTTC. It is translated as CASSADTMGGETQYF. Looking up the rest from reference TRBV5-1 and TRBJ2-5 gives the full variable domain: KAGVTQTPRYLIKTRGQQVTLSCSPISGHRSVSWYQQTPGQGLQFLFEYFSETQRNKGNFPGRFSGRQFSNSRSEMNVSTLELGDSALYLCASSADTMGGETQYFGPGTRLLVL.

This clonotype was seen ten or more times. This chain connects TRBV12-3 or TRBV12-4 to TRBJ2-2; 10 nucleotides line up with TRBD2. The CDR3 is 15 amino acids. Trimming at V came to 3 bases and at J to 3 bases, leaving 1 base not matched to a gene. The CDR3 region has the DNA TGTGCCAGCAGTTTTGGACTAGCGGACACCGGGGAGCTGTTTTTT. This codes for CASSFGLADTGELFF.

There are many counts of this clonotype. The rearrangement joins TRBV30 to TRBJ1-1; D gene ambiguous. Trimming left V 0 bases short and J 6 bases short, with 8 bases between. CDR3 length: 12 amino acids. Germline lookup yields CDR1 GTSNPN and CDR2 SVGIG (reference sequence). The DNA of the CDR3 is TGTGCCTGGAGTGTTGGTACCTCTGAAGCTTTCTTT. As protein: CAWSVGTSEAFF.

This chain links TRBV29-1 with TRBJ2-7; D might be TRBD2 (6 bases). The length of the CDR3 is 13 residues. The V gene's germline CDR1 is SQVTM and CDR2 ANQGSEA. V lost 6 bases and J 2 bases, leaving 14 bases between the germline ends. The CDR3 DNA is TGCAGCGTGGGGACTCGATCCACCTACGAGCAGTACTTC. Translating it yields CSVGTRSTYEQYF.